A selection of T cell receptor beta chains follows, all from one sample in a study of shared clonotypes between healthy human individuals. Sequencing was performed with immunoSEQ multiplex PCR; in TCRdb, only in-frame clones are kept and a portion is missing. The top ten clones hold approximately 0.3% of a sample with under 600,000 clones, roughly 98% of them seen once. Sequencing used naive CD8+ T cells sorted from blood. The origin of the receptors is a man aged 25-40 years in good health. Both conserved end residues are part of each CDR3. The D gene is left open where the match is weak.

v_gene,d_gene,j_gene,CDR3aa,CDR3nt
TRBV11-2,NA,TRBJ2-7,CASSGLDRTYEQYF,TGTGCCAGCAGCGGGCTGGACCGCACCTACGAGCAGTACTTC
TRBV5-6,NA,TRBJ1-1,CASSSEGRMNTEAFF,TGTGCCAGCAGCTCTGAGGGACGGATGAACACTGAAGCTTTCTTT
TRBV6-5,TRBD2,TRBJ2-3,CAASGSRADTQYF,TGTGCCGCAAGCGGGAGTAGGGCAGATACGCAGTATTTT
TRBV27,TRBD1,TRBJ2-7,CASSLGTGGFSEQYF,TGTGCCAGCAGTTTAGGGACAGGGGGCTTTAGCGAGCAGTACTTC
TRBV11-1,TRBD1,TRBJ1-4,CASSVTGEAEKLFF,TGTGCCAGCAGCGTCACAGGGGAGGCTGAAAAACTGTTTTTT
TRBV7-8,TRBD2,TRBJ2-1,CASSLIAGDEQFF,TGTGCCAGCAGCTTAATAGCGGGAGATGAGCAGTTCTTC
TRBV14,TRBD2,TRBJ2-7,CASSQLAGASYEQYF,TGTGCCAGCAGCCAGCTAGCGGGAGCATCCTACGAGCAGTACTTC
TRBV13,NA,TRBJ2-1,CASSFPSSYNEQFF,TGTGCCAGCAGCTTCCCGAGCTCCTACAATGAGCAGTTCTTC
TRBV5-1,TRBD2,TRBJ2-7,CASSLDASGRSPSYEQYF,TGCGCCAGCAGCTTGGATGCTAGCGGGAGGTCTCCCTCCTACGAGCAGTACTTC
TRBV30,NA,TRBJ2-3,CAWSVTGDTQYF,TGTGCCTGGAGTGTGACTGGAGATACGCAGTATTTT
TRBV19,TRBD1,TRBJ1-2,CASSIDAPGQYGYTF,TGTGCCAGTAGTATAGATGCGCCGGGACAGTATGGCTACACCTTC
TRBV10-3,NA,TRBJ2-2,CAIRRQIGNTGELFF,TGTGCCATCAGGAGACAGATAGGGAACACCGGGGAGCTGTTTTTT